This T cell receptor beta chain was documented in a study of T cells after yellow fever vaccination. V lost 5 bases to trimming and J lost 2 bases, with 10 bases between them. The germline V gene has CDR1 SEHNR and CDR2 FQNEAQ (reference sequence). CDR3 size: 15 residues. The study, taken as a whole, reports: A faster peak, day 5 versus 15, was reached by the weaker secondary response.

TCRdb used MiXCR to reprocess the 5' RACE reads, holding one entry per CDR3 protein. The data show 300,000 to 450,000 distinct CDR3 sequences, with around 6.4% seen just once and about 15% held by the top ten. This clonotype was seen a few times. The antigen remains unidentified. Source: PBMCs, taken 5 days after the yellow fever booster vaccination. The gene calls are TRBV7-9 and TRBJ2-6, with D possibly TRBD2 on 6 matching bases. This sequence was found in a man in his thirties or forties who received the YFV17D yellow fever vaccine. CDR3 sequence: CASSPPGAGANVLTF. The DNA of the CDR3 is TGTGCCAGCAGCCCCCCGGGGGCTGGGGCCAACGTCCTGACTTTC.